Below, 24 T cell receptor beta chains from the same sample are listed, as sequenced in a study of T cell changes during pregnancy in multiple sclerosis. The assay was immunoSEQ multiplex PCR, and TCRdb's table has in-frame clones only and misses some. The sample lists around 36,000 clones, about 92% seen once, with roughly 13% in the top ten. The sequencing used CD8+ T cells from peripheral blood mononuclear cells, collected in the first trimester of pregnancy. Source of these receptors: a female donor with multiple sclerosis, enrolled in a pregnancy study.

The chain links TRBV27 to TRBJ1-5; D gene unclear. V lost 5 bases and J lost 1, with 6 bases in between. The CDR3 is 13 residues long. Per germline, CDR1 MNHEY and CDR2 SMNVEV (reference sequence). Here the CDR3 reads CASSDKSNQPQHF. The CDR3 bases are TGTGCCAGCAGTGACAAGAGCAATCAGCCCCAGCATTTT.

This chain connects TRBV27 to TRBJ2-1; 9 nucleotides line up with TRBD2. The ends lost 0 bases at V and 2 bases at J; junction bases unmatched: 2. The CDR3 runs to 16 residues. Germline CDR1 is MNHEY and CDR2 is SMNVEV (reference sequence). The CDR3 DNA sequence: TGTGCCAGCAGTTTATCGGCGGGGGGGACCTACAATGAGCAGTTCTTC. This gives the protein CASSLSAGGTYNEQFF.

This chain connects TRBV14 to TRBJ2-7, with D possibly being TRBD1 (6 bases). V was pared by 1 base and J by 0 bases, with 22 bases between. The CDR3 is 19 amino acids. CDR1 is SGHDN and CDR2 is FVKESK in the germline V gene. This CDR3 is CASSQGLWAGTQSSYEQYF. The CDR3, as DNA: TGTGCCAGCAGCCAAGGTTTGTGGGCCGGGACACAAAGCTCCTACGAGCAGTACTTC.

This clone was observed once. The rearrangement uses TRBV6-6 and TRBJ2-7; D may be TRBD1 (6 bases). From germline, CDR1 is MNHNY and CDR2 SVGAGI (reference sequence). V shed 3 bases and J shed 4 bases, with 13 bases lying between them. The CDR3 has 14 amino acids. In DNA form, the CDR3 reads TGTGCCAGCAGTTATACAGGGTATACTTACGAGCAGTACTTC. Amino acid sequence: CASSYTGYTYEQYF.

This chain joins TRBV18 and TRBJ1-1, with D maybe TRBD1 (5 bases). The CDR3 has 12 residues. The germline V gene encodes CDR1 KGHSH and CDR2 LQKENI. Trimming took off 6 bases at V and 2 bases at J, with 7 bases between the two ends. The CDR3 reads CASSRVNTEAFF. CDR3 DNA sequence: TGTGCCAGCTCCAGGGTAAACACTGAAGCTTTCTTT.

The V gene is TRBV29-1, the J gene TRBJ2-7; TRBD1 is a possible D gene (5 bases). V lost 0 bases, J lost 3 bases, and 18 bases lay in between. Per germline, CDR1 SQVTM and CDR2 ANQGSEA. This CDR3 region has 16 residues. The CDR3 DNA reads TGCAGCGTTGAAGATAGGGGCTCTTCGGATCTCTACGAGCAGTACTTC. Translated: CSVEDRGSSDLYEQYF.

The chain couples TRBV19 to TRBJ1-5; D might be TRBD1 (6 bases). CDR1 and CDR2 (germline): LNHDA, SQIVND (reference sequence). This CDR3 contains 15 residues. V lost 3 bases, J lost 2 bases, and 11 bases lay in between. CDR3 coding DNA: TGTGCCAGTAGTATTGTGACAGGAGGCAATCAGCCCCAGCATTTT. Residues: CASSIVTGGNQPQHF.

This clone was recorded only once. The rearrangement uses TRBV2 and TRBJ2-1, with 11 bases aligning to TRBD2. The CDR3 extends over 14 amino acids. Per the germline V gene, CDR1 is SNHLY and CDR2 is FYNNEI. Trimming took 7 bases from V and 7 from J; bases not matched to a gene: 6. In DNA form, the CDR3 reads TGTGCCAGCATTAGCGGGGGGGAACGTAATGAGCAGTTCTTC. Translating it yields CASISGGERNEQFF.

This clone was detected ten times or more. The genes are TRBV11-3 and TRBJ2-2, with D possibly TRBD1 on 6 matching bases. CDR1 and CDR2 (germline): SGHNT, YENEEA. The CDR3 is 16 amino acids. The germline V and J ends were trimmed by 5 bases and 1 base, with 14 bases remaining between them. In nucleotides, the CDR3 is TGTGCCAGCAGCACCCCCGGGACAATGAACACCGGGGAGCTGTTTTTT. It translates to CASSTPGTMNTGELFF.

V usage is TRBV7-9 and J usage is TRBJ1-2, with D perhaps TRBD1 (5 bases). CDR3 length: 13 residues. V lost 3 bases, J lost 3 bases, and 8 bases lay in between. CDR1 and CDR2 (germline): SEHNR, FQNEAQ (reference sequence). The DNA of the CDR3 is TGTGCCAGCAGCTTTGACAGTTACTATGGCTACACCTTC. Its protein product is CASSFDSYYGYTF.

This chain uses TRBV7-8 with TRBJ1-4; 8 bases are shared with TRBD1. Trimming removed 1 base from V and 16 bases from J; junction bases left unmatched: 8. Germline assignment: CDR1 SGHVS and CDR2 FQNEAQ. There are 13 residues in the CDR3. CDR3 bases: TGTGCCAGCAGCTTAGAAAAGCAGGGGGCCCAGTTTTTT. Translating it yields CASSLEKQGAQFF.

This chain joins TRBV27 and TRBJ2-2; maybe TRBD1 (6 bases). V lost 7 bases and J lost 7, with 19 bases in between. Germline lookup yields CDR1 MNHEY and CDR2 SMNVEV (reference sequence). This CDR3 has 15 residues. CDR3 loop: CASNPDWGRNGELFF. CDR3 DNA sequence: TGTGCCAGCAATCCAGACTGGGGGCGCAACGGGGAGCTGTTTTTT.

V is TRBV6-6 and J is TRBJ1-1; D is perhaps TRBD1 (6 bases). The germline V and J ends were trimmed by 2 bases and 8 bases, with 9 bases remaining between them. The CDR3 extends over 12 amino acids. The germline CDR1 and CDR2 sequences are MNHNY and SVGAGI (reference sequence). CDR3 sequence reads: CASSYEGVEAFF. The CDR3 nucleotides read TGTGCCAGCAGTTACGAGGGGGTCGAAGCTTTCTTT.

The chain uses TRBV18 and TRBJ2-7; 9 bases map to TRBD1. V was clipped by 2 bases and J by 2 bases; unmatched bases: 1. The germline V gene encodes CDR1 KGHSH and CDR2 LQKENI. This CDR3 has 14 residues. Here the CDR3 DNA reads TGTGCCAGCTCACCAGGGGACAGGGCCTACGAGCAGTACTTC. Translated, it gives CASSPGDRAYEQYF.

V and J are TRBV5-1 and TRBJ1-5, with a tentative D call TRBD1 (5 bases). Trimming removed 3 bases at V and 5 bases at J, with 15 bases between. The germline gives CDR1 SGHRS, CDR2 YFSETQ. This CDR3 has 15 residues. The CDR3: CASSWGGRRDQPQHF. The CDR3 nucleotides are TGCGCCAGCAGCTGGGGGGGTCGACGGGATCAGCCCCAGCATTTT.

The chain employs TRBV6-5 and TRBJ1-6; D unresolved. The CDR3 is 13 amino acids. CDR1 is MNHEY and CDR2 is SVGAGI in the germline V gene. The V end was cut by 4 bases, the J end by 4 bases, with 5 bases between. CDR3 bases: TGTGCCAGCAGTTCCCCATATAATTCACCCCTCCACTTT. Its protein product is CASSSPYNSPLHF.

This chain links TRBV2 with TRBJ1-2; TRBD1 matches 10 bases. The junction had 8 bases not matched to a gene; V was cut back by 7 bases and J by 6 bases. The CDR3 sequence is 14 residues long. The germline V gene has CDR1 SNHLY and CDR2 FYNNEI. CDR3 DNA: TGTGCCAGCACCGGGACAGGGGAGGGAGATGGCTACACCTTC. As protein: CASTGTGEGDGYTF.

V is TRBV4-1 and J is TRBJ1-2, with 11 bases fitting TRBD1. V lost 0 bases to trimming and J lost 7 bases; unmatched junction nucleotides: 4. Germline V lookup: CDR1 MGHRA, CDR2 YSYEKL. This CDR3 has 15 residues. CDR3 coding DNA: TGCGCCAGCAGCCAAGACCGGGACAGGGGGATTGGCTACACCTTC. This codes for CASSQDRDRGIGYTF.

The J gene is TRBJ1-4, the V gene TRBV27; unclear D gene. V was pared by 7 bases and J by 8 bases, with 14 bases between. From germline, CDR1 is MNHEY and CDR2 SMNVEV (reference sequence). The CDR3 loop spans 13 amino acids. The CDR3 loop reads CASTWRRREKLFF. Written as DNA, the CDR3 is TGTGCCAGCACGTGGCGGCGGCGGGAAAAACTGTTTTTT.

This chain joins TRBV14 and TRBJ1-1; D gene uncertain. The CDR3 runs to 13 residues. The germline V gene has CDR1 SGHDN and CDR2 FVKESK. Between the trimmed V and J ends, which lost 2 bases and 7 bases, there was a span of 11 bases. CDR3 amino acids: CASSQMGSNEAFF. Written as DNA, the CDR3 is TGTGCCAGCAGCCAAATGGGCAGTAATGAAGCTTTCTTT.

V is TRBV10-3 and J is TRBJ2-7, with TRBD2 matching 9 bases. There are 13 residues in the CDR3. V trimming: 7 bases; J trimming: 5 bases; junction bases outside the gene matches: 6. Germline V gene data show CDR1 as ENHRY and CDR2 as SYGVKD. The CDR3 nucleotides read TGTGCCATCATGGGCGGGGGGGAAGACGAGCAGTACTTC. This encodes CAIMGGGEDEQYF.

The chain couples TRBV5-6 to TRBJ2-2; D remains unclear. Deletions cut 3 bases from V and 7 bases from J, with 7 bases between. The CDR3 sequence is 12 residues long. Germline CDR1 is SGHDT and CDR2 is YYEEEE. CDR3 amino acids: CASSSQFGELFF. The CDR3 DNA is TGTGCCAGCAGCTCGCAGTTCGGGGAGCTGTTTTTT. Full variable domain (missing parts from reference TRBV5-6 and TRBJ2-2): DAGVTQSPTHLIKTRGQQVTLRCSPKSGHDTVSWYQQALGQGPQFIFQYYEEEERQRGNFPDRFSGHQFPNYSSELNVNALLLGDSALYLCASSSQFGELFFGEGSRLTVL.

The CDR3 loop is CASSESWGDDYGYTF. In DNA, the CDR3 is TGTGCCAGCAGTGAATCCTGGGGGGATGACTATGGCTACACCTTC. This chain uses TRBV2 with TRBJ1-2, with TRBD1 as a possible D gene (5 bases). The V gene lost 2 bases and the J gene lost 3 bases, with 13 bases spanning the gap. The V gene's germline CDR1 is SNHLY and CDR2 FYNNEI. CDR3 size: 15 residues.

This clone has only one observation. Written as DNA, the CDR3 is TGTGCCAGCAGCTTGAGGGATGGGACAGTCCTTTTCTATGGCTACACCTTC. It encodes CASSLRDGTVLFYGYTF. The rearrangement links TRBV5-6 to TRBJ1-2; 7 nucleotides agree with TRBD1. V shed 1 base, J shed 4 bases, and the junction held 13 bases outside the gene matches. Germline V gene data show CDR1 as SGHDT and CDR2 as YYEEEE. The CDR3 spans 17 residues.